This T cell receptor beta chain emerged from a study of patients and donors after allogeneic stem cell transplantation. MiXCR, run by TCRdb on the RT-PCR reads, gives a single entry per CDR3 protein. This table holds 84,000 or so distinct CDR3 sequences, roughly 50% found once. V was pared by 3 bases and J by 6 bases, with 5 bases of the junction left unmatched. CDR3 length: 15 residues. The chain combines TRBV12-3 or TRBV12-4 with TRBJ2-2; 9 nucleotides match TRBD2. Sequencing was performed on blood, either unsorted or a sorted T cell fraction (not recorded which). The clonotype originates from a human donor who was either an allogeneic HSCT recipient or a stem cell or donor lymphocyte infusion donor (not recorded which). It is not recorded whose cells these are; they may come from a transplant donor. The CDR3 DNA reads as TGTGCCAGCAGTTTGCCTGGCGGGAGGGCCGGGGAGCTGTTTTTT. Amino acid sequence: CASSLPGGRAGELFF.